These 26 T cell receptor beta chains came from one sample sequenced in a study of cytomegalovirus exposure and HLA in healthy donors. The PCR made use of 60 Vbeta and 13 Jbeta primers. The data were produced by immunoSEQ multiplex PCR, yet TCRdb's version contains in-frame clones alone and is incomplete. This table has 100,000 to 150,000 clones, roughly 75% appearing once. Sequenced input: PBMCs. The receptors come from a man aged 25 to 45 in good health and CMV-seronegative.

This sequence joins TRBV29-1 and TRBJ2-7; a weak D match, TRBD1 (6 bases). Germline V gene data show CDR1 as SQVTM and CDR2 as ANQGSEA. The CDR3 covers 13 residues. The V end lost 4 bases, the J end lost 2 bases, and 12 bases lay between the germline ends. CDR3 nucleotides: TGCAGCGTTGCGTTCCAGGGGCCCTACGAGCAGTACTTC. Its protein is CSVAFQGPYEQYF.

The chain uses TRBV5-1 and TRBJ2-1; the match to TRBD2 covers 10 bases. This CDR3 region has 13 residues. Per the germline V gene, CDR1 is SGHRS and CDR2 is YFSETQ. J lost 12 bases, V lost 0 bases, and 3 bases had no gene match. CDR3 amino acids: CASSLVPSGGQFF. The CDR3 nucleotides read TGCGCCAGCAGCTTGGTGCCTAGCGGGGGGCAGTTCTTC.

The chain combines TRBV7-3 with TRBJ1-2, with no clear D. Trimming pared 2 bases from V and 7 bases from J, leaving 8 bases between. The length of the CDR3 is 12 residues. CDR1 is SGHTA, CDR2 FQGTGA, per germline. In nucleotides, the CDR3 is TGTGCCAGCAGCTTATATCCACTTGGCTACACCTTC. Translated: CASSLYPLGYTF.

This CDR3 reads CASSLGTGHNEQFF. CDR3 nucleotide sequence: TGCGCCAGCAGCTTGGGGACAGGCCACAATGAGCAGTTCTTC. The rearrangement links TRBV5-1 to TRBJ2-1, with 7 bases fitting TRBD1. The germline CDR1 and CDR2 sequences are SGHRS and YFSETQ. The CDR3 is 14 residues long. V gave up 0 bases and J gave up 5 bases; unmatched junction bases: 2.

The V and J genes are TRBV5-1 and TRBJ1-1, with 10 bases identical to TRBD1. The CDR3 runs 16 residues. The V gene's germline CDR1 is SGHRS and CDR2 YFSETQ. Trimming cost V 4 bases and J 3 bases; bases outside gene matches: 9. The CDR3 is CASSPRDRGSDTEAFF. CDR3 bases: TGCGCCAGCAGCCCCCGGGACAGGGGTTCGGACACTGAAGCTTTCTTT. Full variable domain (missing parts from reference TRBV5-1 and TRBJ1-1): KAGVTQTPRYLIKTRGQQVTLSCSPISGHRSVSWYQQTPGQGLQFLFEYFSETQRNKGNFPGRFSGRQFSNSRSEMNVSTLELGDSALYLCASSPRDRGSDTEAFFGQGTRLTVV.

The sample holds a few counts of this clone. The chain couples TRBV30 to TRBJ2-7; TRBD1 aligns across 7 bases. The V segment lost 2 bases and the J segment 4 bases; nucleotides outside the gene matches: 14. CDR1 and CDR2 from the germline V gene are GTSNPN and SVGIG (reference sequence). The CDR3 has 16 residues. CDR3 in amino acids: CAWSKQGFPAQYEQYF. The CDR3 DNA is TGTGCCTGGAGTAAACAGGGGTTCCCAGCCCAGTACGAGCAGTACTTC. Combining the CDR3 with reference TRBV30 and TRBJ2-7 gives the whole variable domain SQTIHQWPATLVQPVGSPLSLECTVEGTSNPNLYWYRQAAGRGLQLLFYSVGIGQISSEVPQNLSASRPQDRQFILSSKKLLLSDSGFYLCAWSKQGFPAQYEQYFGPGTRLTVT.

The CDR3 DNA reads TGTGCCTGGAGATGGGGGGTCACTGAAGCTTTCTTT. The encoded protein is CAWRWGVTEAFF. V usage is TRBV30 and J usage is TRBJ1-1; possibly TRBD1 for D (5 bases). The V gene lost 3 bases and the J gene lost 4 bases, with 9 bases spanning the gap. Germline V lookup: CDR1 GTSNPN, CDR2 SVGIG (reference sequence). This CDR3 comprises 12 residues.

This clone was seen a few times. The CDR3 loop reads CASSLTGFPNEKLFF. The DNA of the CDR3 is TGTGCCAGCAGTTTAACAGGGTTTCCTAATGAAAAACTGTTTTTT. The rearrangement joins TRBV28 to TRBJ1-4; D might be TRBD1 (6 bases). The CDR3 is 15 residues long. The germline CDR1 and CDR2 sequences are MDHEN and SYDVKM. V was clipped by 2 bases and J by 3 bases, with 10 bases between them.

Comment on this clone: At one end, the junction sequence differs from germline, possibly due to a read error. The chain is built from TRBV2 and TRBJ1-4; no firm D call. CDR1 is SNHLY, CDR2 FYNNEI, per germline. The CDR3 is made up of 14 amino acids. CDR3 sequence reads: CASREGQVSEKLFF. The DNA of the CDR3 is TGTGCCAGCAGAGAAGGGCAGGTTTCTGAAAAACTGTTTTTT.

This clone occurred a few times. This chain uses TRBV29-1 with TRBJ2-5, with D hard to call. V was pared by 4 bases and J by 5 bases, with 5 bases between. In germline, CDR1 is SQVTM, CDR2 ANQGSEA. The CDR3 runs to 10 residues. The CDR3 DNA reads as TGCAGCGTTGGAGGTGAGACCCAGTACTTC. Translating gives CSVGGETQYF. Combining the CDR3 with reference TRBV29-1 and TRBJ2-5 gives the whole variable domain SAVISQKPSRDICQRGTSLTIQCQVDSQVTMMFWYRQQPGQSLTLIATANQGSEATYESGFVIDKFPISRPNLTFSTLTVSNMSPEDSSIYLCSVGGETQYFGPGTRLLVL.

This clone appeared a single time. The chain recombines TRBV15 with TRBJ2-7; TRBD1 is a possible D gene (6 bases). The CDR3 has 14 residues. The V and J ends lost 5 bases and 5 bases respectively, with 16 bases between them. Germline CDR1 LNHNV, CDR2 YYDKDF (reference sequence). CDR3 protein: CATSGGLSPHEQYF. The CDR3 nucleotides read TGTGCCACCAGCGGGGGCCTGAGTCCTCACGAGCAGTACTTC. Full variable domain (outside the CDR3, taken from reference TRBV15 and TRBJ2-7): DAMVIQNPRYQVTQFGKPVTLSCSQTLNHNVMYWYQQKSSQAPKLLFHYYDKDFNNEADTPDNFQSRRPNTSFCFLDIRSPGLGDTAMYLCATSGGLSPHEQYFGPGTRLTVT.

This clone came up once. CDR3 DNA sequence: TGTGCCAGCAGCTTAGGGGGACAGGGGGACACTGAAGCTTTCTTT. Translation gives CASSLGGQGDTEAFF. This rearrangement joins TRBV11-1 to TRBJ1-1, with 11 nucleotides matching TRBD1. CDR1 is SGHAT, CDR2 FQDESV, per germline (reference sequence). The CDR3 contains 15 residues. Trimming cost V 1 base and J 3 bases; bases outside gene matches: 1.

This clone was seen more than once but under ten times. Germline and junction disagree at one end, which may indicate a read error. This CDR3 is also generated by other DNA sequences in the sample. The chain links TRBV6-4 to TRBJ1-6; D might be TRBD1 (6 bases). The CDR3 sequence is 15 residues long. Germline V lookup: CDR1 MRHNA, CDR2 SNTAGT. CDR3 nucleotide sequence: TGTGCCAGCAGTGAAGGAGGACAGTCCTATTCCCCCCTCCACTTT. Amino acids: CASSEGGQSYSPLHF.

In its sample, this clone was seen a few times. The chain has TRBV10-1 and TRBJ1-4; D remains unclear. CDR1 WNHNN and CDR2 SYGVQD come from the germline V gene (reference sequence). CDR3 length: 14 residues. The ends were cut back, 6 bases at V and 4 bases at J, with 12 bases in the middle. The CDR3 bases are TGCGCCAGCAGGGCTGACGGGTTTAATGAAAAACTGTTTTTT. Residues: CASRADGFNEKLFF.

This clone is a singleton in its sample. The V and J genes are TRBV19 and TRBJ1-5, with 8 bases lining up with TRBD1. The CDR3 has 15 residues. V shed 10 bases and J 8 bases; nucleotides not matched to a gene: 16. Germline V CDR1 and CDR2: LNHDA, SQIVND (reference sequence). The CDR3 nucleotides are TGTGCCATCGAATGGGCAGGGGGCATACGTAAGCCCCAGCATTTT. This sequence encodes CAIEWAGGIRKPQHF.

V and J are TRBV5-1 and TRBJ2-2, with TRBD2 identical over 12 bases. Per the germline V gene, CDR1 is SGHRS and CDR2 is YFSETQ. The CDR3 contains 16 residues. V was clipped by 4 bases and J by 5 bases; unmatched bases: 6. The CDR3 nucleotides are TGCGCCAGCAGCCTGCGACTAGCGGGAGCGACCGGGGAGCTGTTTTTT. Protein: CASSLRLAGATGELFF.

The chain couples TRBV5-1 to TRBJ1-1; 7 positions match TRBD1. This CDR3 has 18 amino acids. Looked up from germline, CDR1 is SGHRS and CDR2 is YFSETQ. With 0 bases clipped from V and 3 bases from J, the junction kept 14 bases outside the gene matches. The CDR3 DNA reads TGCGCCAGCAGCTTGGCCCCCCGGGGCCGGGACAGAGACACTGAAGCTTTCTTT. The encoded protein is CASSLAPRGRDRDTEAFF.

The chain couples TRBV7-2 to TRBJ2-7; TRBD1 matches 8 bases. Germline CDR1 and CDR2: SGHTA and FQGNSA. V lost 3 bases, J lost 3 bases, and 4 bases stayed unmatched. The CDR3 length is 14 residues. As DNA, the CDR3 is TGTGCCAGCAGCTTTGGACAGGGAAACTACGAGCAGTACTTC. Translating gives CASSFGQGNYEQYF.

The chain carries TRBV6-5 and TRBJ2-7; TRBD1 matches at 8 bases. Losses at the gene ends were 6 bases for V and 4 bases for J; bases not matched to a gene: 8. Germline loops: CDR1 MNHEY, CDR2 SVGAGI. The CDR3 spans 14 residues. The CDR3 coding sequence is TGTGCCAGCAGGGCGGGACAGGACAAATACGAGCAGTACTTC. Translated: CASRAGQDKYEQYF.

This clone appeared once. At one end the junction does not follow the germline gene, possibly because of a read error. The CDR3: CASSYSYNSPLHF. The CDR3 DNA is TGTGCCAGCAGTTACTCTTATAATTCCCCCCTCCACTTT. The V and J genes are TRBV6-6 and TRBJ1-6, with no clear D. The CDR3 extends over 13 amino acids. Per the germline V gene, CDR1 is MNHNY and CDR2 is SVGAGI (reference sequence).

This clone was counted once. The V gene is TRBV7-2, the J gene TRBJ2-1, with a weak D call TRBD2 (5 bases). Looked up from germline, CDR1 is SGHTA and CDR2 is FQGNSA. There are 14 residues in the CDR3. V gave up 5 bases and J gave up 3 bases, with 11 bases separating them. Here the CDR3 reads CASSGSGFYNEQFF. CDR3 bases: TGTGCCAGCAGCGGCAGCGGATTCTACAATGAGCAGTTCTTC. Looking up the rest from reference TRBV7-2 and TRBJ2-1 gives the full variable domain: GAGVSQSPSNKVTEKGKDVELRCDPISGHTALYWYRQSLGQGLEFLIYFQGNSAPDKSGLPSDRFSAERTGGSVSTLTIQRTQQEDSAVYLCASSGSGFYNEQFFGPGTRLTVL.

This chain joins TRBV28 and TRBJ1-1, with D hard to call. Between the trimmed V and J ends, which lost 4 bases and 1 base, there was a span of 16 bases. Germline V gives CDR1 MDHEN, CDR2 SYDVKM. There are 16 residues in the CDR3. CDR3 amino acids: CASSSPLRGKNTEAFF. The DNA for the CDR3 is TGTGCCAGCAGTTCCCCCTTACGGGGAAAGAACACTGAAGCTTTCTTT.

The chain has TRBV7-2 and TRBJ1-1; D is uncertain. Germline CDR1 and CDR2: SGHTA and FQGNSA. The CDR3 loop spans 13 amino acids. Trimming pared 4 bases from V and 4 bases from J, leaving 10 bases between. CDR3 coding DNA: TGTGCCAGCAGCTCTGCGGGAGCCACTGAAGCTTTCTTT. It encodes CASSSAGATEAFF.

CDR3 in DNA: TGTGCCAGCAGTTTCGCTAGCGGGGGCTCCTACAATGAGCAGTTCTTC. Protein sequence: CASSFASGGSYNEQFF. J is TRBJ2-1 and V is TRBV28; TRBD2 matches 10 bases. V lost 3 bases to trimming and J lost 0 bases; unmatched junction nucleotides: 2. This CDR3 has 16 amino acids. CDR1 and CDR2 from the germline V gene are MDHEN and SYDVKM.

The rearrangement links TRBV28 to TRBJ1-6, with unresolved D. V lost 0 bases and J lost 7, with 7 bases in between. Germline CDR1 reads MDHEN; CDR2 reads SYDVKM. The CDR3 loop spans 14 amino acids. This CDR3 is CASSLWGGNSPLHF. CDR3 coding DNA: TGTGCCAGCAGTTTATGGGGAGGGAATTCACCCCTCCACTTT.

The gene calls are TRBV11-2 and TRBJ2-2; 8 nucleotides line up with TRBD1. In germline, CDR1 is SGHAT, CDR2 FQNNGV. With V trimmed by 7 bases and J by 6 bases, 7 bases remained unmatched. This CDR3 comprises 14 residues. This chain's CDR3 is CASNKRDRPGELFF. In DNA form, the CDR3 reads TGTGCCAGCAACAAACGGGACAGGCCCGGGGAGCTGTTTTTT.